This TCR beta chain originates from a study of cytomegalovirus exposure and HLA in healthy donors. Study findings and constraints: In a later analysis, several top co-occurrence clusters appeared linked to parvovirus B19, influenza, CMV and Epstein-Barr virus.

Germline loops: CDR1 LGHNA, CDR2 YNFKEQ. V lost 1 base, J lost 8 bases, and 20 bases lay in between. The CDR3 contains 16 residues. Concerning this clone: Its antigen is unknown.

The PCR employed 60 Vbeta primers together with 13 Jbeta primers. Profiled with immunoSEQ multiplex PCR; TCRdb holds only in-frame clones, not every one. The table records 150,000 or so clones, 60% to 85% of them present only once. The material sequenced was PBMCs. This clonotype was sampled from a woman between 40 and 55 years old in good health and CMV-seronegative. V and J are TRBV4-2 and TRBJ1-1; D unclear. In DNA, the CDR3 is TGTGCCAGCAGCCAAGTGGGTGGGTTGTCAGGCCCAGAAGCTTTCTTT. It is translated as CASSQVGGLSGPEAFF.